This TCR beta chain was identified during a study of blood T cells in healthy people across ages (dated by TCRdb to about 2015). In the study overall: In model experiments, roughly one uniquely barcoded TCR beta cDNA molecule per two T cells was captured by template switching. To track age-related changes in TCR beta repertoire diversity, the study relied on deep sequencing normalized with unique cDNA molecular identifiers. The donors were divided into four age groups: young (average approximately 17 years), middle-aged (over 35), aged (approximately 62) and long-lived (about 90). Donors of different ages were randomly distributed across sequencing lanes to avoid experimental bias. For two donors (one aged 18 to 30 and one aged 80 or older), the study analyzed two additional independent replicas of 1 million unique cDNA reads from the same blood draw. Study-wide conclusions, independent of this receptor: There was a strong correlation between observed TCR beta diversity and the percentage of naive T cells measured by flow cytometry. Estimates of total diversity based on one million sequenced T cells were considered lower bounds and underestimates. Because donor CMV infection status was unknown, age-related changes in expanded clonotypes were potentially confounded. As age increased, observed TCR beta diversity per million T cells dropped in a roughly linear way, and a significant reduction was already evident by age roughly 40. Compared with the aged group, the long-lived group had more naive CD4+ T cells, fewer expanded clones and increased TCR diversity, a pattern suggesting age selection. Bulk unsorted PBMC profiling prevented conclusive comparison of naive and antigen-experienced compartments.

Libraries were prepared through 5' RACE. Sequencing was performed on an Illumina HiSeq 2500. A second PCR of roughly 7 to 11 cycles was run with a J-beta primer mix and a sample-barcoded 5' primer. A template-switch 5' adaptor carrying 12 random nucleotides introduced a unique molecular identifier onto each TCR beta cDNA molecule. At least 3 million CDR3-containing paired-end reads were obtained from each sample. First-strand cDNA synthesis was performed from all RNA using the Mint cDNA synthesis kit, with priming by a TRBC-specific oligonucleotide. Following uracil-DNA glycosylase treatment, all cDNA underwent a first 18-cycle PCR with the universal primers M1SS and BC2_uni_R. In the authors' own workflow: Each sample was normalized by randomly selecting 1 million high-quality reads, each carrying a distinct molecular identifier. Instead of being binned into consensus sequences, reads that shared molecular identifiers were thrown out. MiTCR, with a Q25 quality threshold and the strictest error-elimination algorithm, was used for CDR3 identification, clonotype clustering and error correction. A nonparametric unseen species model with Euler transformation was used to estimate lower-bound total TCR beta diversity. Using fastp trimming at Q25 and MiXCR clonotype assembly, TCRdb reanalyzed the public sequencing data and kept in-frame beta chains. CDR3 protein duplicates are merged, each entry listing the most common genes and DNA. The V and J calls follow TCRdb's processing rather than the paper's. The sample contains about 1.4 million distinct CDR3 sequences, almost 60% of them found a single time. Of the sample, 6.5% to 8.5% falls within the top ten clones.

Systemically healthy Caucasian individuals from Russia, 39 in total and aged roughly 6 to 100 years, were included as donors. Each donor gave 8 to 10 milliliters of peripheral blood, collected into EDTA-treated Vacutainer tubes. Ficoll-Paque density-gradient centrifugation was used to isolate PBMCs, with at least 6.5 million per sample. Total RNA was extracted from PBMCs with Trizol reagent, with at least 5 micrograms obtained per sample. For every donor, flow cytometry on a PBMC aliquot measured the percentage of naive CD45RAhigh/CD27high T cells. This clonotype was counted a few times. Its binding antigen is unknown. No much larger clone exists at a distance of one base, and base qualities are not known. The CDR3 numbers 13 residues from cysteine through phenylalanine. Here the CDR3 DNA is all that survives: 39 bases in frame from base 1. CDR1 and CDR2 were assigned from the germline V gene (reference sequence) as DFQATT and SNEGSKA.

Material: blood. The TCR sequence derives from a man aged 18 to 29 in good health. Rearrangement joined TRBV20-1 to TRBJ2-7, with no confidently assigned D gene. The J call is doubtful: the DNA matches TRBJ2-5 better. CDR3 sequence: CSARDPPQETQYF. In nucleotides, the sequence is TGCAGTGCTAGAGACCCCCCGCAAGAGACCCAGTACTTC.